This T cell receptor (beta chain) was documented in a study of blood T cell repertoires in COVID-19. Study details: Whether acute or convalescent, the COVID-19 samples came from the United States, Italy and Spain. Sample material is recorded as cDNA or gDNA derived from T cells, B-cell-depleted T cells, or PBMCs.

Germline V gene lookup returns CDR1 SEHNR and CDR2 FQNEAQ (reference sequence). Losses at the gene ends were 4 bases for V and 4 bases for J; bases not matched to a gene: 3. The CDR3 sequence is 13 residues long. Original handling: Amplification with reference gene primers provided the estimates of nucleated cell counts. Sequencing used immunoSEQ multiplex PCR; TCRdb keeps in-frame clones, though not all of them. That table is the source of V, J and clone size, and D and trimming were worked out from the DNA. The sample lists over 100,000 clones, about 90% seen once, with approximately 5.6% in the top ten. Followed longitudinally, the Seattle patients had been enrolled during active infection.

This TCR came from a woman in her forties or fifties with COVID-19, enrolled during active disease. The material sequenced was peripheral blood. The chain couples TRBV7-9 to TRBJ1-2; TRBD1 aligns across 7 bases. The CDR3 is CASSSQGIYGYTF. DNA of the CDR3: TGTGCCAGCAGCTCACAGGGGATCTATGGCTACACCTTC.